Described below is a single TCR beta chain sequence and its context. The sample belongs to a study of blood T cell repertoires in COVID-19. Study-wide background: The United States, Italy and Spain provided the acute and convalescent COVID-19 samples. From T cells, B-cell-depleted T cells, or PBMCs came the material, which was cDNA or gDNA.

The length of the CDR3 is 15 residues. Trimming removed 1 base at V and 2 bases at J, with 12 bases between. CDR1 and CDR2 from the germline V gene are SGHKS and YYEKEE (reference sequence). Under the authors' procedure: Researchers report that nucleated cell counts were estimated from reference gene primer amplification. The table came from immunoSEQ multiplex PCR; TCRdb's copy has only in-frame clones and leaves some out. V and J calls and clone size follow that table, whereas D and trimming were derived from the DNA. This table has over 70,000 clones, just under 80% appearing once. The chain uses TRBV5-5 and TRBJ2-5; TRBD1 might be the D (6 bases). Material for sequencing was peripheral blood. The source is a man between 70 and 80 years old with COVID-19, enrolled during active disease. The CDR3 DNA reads TGTGCCAGCAGCTTGCTAGTCGGACAGCAAGAGACCCAGTACTTC. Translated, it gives CASSLLVGQQETQYF.